These T cell receptor beta chains were read from a single sample in a study of T cell responses to AZD1222 COVID-19 vaccine. Sequencing used immunoSEQ multiplex PCR; TCRdb keeps in-frame clones, though not all of them. The sample has fewer than 150,000 clones, approximately 88% seen once. The source material was peripheral blood, sampled on day 0 of AZD1222 vaccination. The receptors originated from an adult in good health. The CDR3 runs from the conserved cysteine through the conserved F or W. A D gene is named only where the DNA matches it firmly. Some rows have no size entry. The others give once, few or many, or a class for an expanded clone.

>TRBV6-5|TRBJ2-7|TRBD1|NA
CASSQTGQGASEQYF
TGTGCCAGCAGCCAAACGGGACAGGGGGCCTCCGAGCAGTACTTC
>TRBV19|TRBJ1-5|TRBD1|NA
CASSRGGQGNQPQHF
TGTGCCAGTAGTAGGGGTGGACAGGGGAATCAGCCCCAGCATTTT
>TRBV19|TRBJ1-5|NA|once
CASSIGPGARQPQHF
TGTGCCAGTAGTATTGGTCCAGGGGCCCGCCAGCCCCAGCATTTT
>TRBV11-2|TRBJ2-1|TRBD2|NA
CASSPGLAGRGEQFF
TGTGCCAGCAGCCCGGGACTAGCGGGGAGAGGGGAGCAGTTCTTC
>TRBV15|TRBJ2-7|NA|NA
CATSPGAGNYEQYF
TGTGCCACCAGCCCCGGGGCAGGGAACTACGAGCAGTACTTC
>TRBV6-2/TRBV6-3|TRBJ1-5|NA|once
CASSVRGGGGNQPQHF
TGTGCCAGCAGTGTTCGGGGAGGGGGGGGCAATCAGCCCCAGCATTTT
>TRBV7-2|TRBJ2-1|TRBD2|NA
CASSFDLGSGALYEQFF
TGTGCCAGCAGCTTTGATTTGGGAAGCGGGGCTTTGTATGAGCAGTTCTTC
>TRBV7-9|TRBJ1-1|NA|NA
CASRASLEAFF
TGTGCCAGCAGGGCATCACTTGAAGCTTTCTTT
>TRBV25-1|TRBJ1-2|TRBD1|NA
CASSLGRTGYGYTF
TGTGCCAGCAGTTTAGGGAGGACAGGATATGGCTACACCTTC
>TRBV4-3|TRBJ2-1|TRBD2|NA
CASSQALAASYNEQFF
TGCGCCAGCAGCCAGGCACTAGCGGCCTCCTACAATGAGCAGTTCTTC
>TRBV7-9|TRBJ2-2|TRBD2|NA
CASSKTSGEAGELFF
TGTGCCAGCAGCAAAACTAGCGGGGAAGCCGGGGAGCTGTTTTTT
>TRBV7-9|TRBJ1-2|NA|NA
CASSLGSYYGYTF
TGTGCCAGCAGCTTAGGGAGCTACTATGGCTACACCTTC
>TRBV7-2|TRBJ1-1|NA|NA
CASSPGLLNTEAFF
TGTGCCAGCAGCCCGGGACTTTTGAACACTGAAGCTTTCTTT
>TRBV18|TRBJ2-2|NA|NA
CASSPSRGSGTGELFF
TGTGCCAGCTCACCATCGAGGGGGTCGGGCACCGGGGAGCTGTTTTTT
>TRBV5-4|TRBJ1-1|NA|NA
CASRRTGTAGLNTEAFF
TGTGCCAGCAGGCGCACGGGGACGGCGGGGTTGAACACTGAAGCTTTCTTT
>TRBV11-2|TRBJ1-5|NA|NA
CASSPGGYQPQHF
TGTGCCAGCAGCCCCGGCGGGTATCAGCCCCAGCATTTT
>TRBV11-2|TRBJ2-5|NA|NA
CASSLGLEETQYF
TGTGCCAGCAGCTTAGGTTTGGAAGAGACCCAGTACTTC
>TRBV4-2|TRBJ1-5|NA|NA
CASSRRRGGDQPQHF
TGTGCCAGCAGCCGCCGTAGGGGGGGGGATCAGCCCCAGCATTTT
>TRBV28|TRBJ2-2|TRBD2|NA
CASSSPASGENTGELFF
TGTGCCAGCAGTTCCCCCGCTAGCGGGGAGAACACCGGGGAGCTGTTTTTT
>TRBV7-2|TRBJ1-4|TRBD1|NA
CASSPRTGDEKLFF
TGTGCCAGCAGCCCGAGGACAGGGGATGAAAAACTGTTTTTT
>TRBV5-7|TRBJ1-4|TRBD1|NA
CASSCRDRGEEKLFF
TGTGCCAGCAGCTGCCGGGACAGGGGGGAAGAAAAACTGTTTTTT
>TRBV27|TRBJ1-6|NA|NA
CASSYIDNSPLHF
TGTGCCAGCAGTTATATTGATAATTCACCCCTCCACTTT
>TRBV5-5|TRBJ1-5|NA|few
CASSMDISNQPQHF
TGTGCCAGCAGCATGGACATTAGCAATCAGCCCCAGCATTTT
>TRBV5-1|TRBJ2-7|TRBD1|NA
CASSLFGTGEEYEQYF
TGCGCCAGCAGCCTATTCGGGACAGGGGAGGAGTACGAGCAGTACTTC
>TRBV7-9|TRBJ1-6|TRBD1|NA
CASSLGGTGSSPLHF
TGTGCCAGCAGTTTAGGGGGGACAGGGAGTTCACCCCTCCACTTT
>TRBV24-1|TRBJ2-1|NA|NA
CAKQPQQFF
TGTGCCAAACAACCACAACAGTTCTTC
>TRBV7-9|TRBJ1-1|NA|NA
CASSLPREAFF
TGTGCCAGCAGCTTACCGCGGGAAGCTTTCTTT
>TRBV27|TRBJ1-2|NA|NA
CASSYSTRVQALDGYTF
TGTGCCAGCAGTTACTCAACCCGAGTACAGGCTCTCGATGGCTACACCTTC
>TRBV6-6|TRBJ2-7|TRBD2|few
CASSYSGRGVEEQYF
TGTGCCAGCAGTTACTCTGGGCGGGGGGTTGAGGAGCAGTACTTC
>TRBV6-5|TRBJ1-5|NA|NA
CASRTSTGSNQPQHF
TGTGCCAGCCGAACCTCAACAGGGAGCAATCAGCCCCAGCATTTT
>TRBV25-1|TRBJ2-4|TRBD1|NA
CASRSTDRDKNIQYF
TGTGCCAGCAGAAGTACCGACAGGGACAAAAACATTCAGTACTTC
>TRBV5-1|TRBJ1-1|TRBD1|NA
CASRGQGVNTEAFF
TGCGCCAGCCGGGGACAGGGGGTGAACACTGAAGCTTTCTTT
>TRBV18|TRBJ2-1|NA|NA
CASSPSLRDTRYEEQFF
TGTGCCAGCTCACCCTCCCTTCGGGACACCCGCTATGAAGAGCAGTTCTTC
>TRBV18|TRBJ2-7|NA|NA
CASSPPGRLYEQYF
TGTGCCAGCTCACCACCGGGCAGGCTCTACGAGCAGTACTTC
>TRBV2|TRBJ2-3|NA|NA
CASRDVGDTQYF
TGTGCCAGCAGGGACGTAGGGGATACGCAGTATTTT
>TRBV7-8|TRBJ1-1|NA|NA
CASSLVDGNTEAFF
TGTGCCAGCAGCTTAGTCGATGGGAACACTGAAGCTTTCTTT
>TRBV6-1|TRBJ1-5|TRBD1|NA
CASSAQGTGGWQPQHF
TGTGCCAGCAGTGCACAAGGGACAGGGGGTTGGCAGCCCCAGCATTTT
>TRBV5-5|TRBJ1-2|NA|NA
CASSPGSRGFDYGYTF
TGTGCCAGCAGCCCCGGTAGCAGGGGATTCGACTATGGCTACACCTTC
>TRBV5-4|TRBJ2-2|NA|NA
CASSLIGQSSGELFF
TGTGCCAGCAGCTTGATCGGGCAGTCGTCCGGGGAGCTGTTTTTT
>TRBV13|TRBJ1-4|NA|NA
CASSLGGRTNEKLFF
TGTGCCAGCAGCTTAGGCGGGCGTACTAATGAAAAACTGTTTTTT
>TRBV5-1|TRBJ1-2|TRBD1|NA
CASSYDRGSPERYGYTF
TGCGCCAGCAGCTACGACAGGGGGTCCCCGGAAAGGTATGGCTACACCTTC